Following are 22 T cell receptor beta chains from one sample sequenced in a study of shared clonotypes between healthy human individuals. Measured with immunoSEQ multiplex PCR; TCRdb has only the in-frame clones, and not every one. The repertoire consists of over a million clones, with approximately 97% occurring once and the leading ten covering over 1%. Sequencing was performed on naive CD4+ T cells sorted from blood. The subset is: CD45RA+ positively selected. These receptor sequences come from a man aged 30 to 45 in good health.

V gene TRBV7-3 combines with J gene TRBJ1-1; D is ambiguous. CDR3 length equals 13 residues. Germline CDR1 SGHTA, CDR2 FQGTGA. V shed 5 bases and J shed 1 base, with 8 bases lying between them. CDR3 nucleotides: TGTGCCAGCAGCACGGAACAGAACACTGAAGCTTTCTTT. It specifies CASSTEQNTEAFF.

The chain couples TRBV6-1 to TRBJ2-3; 7 bases map to TRBD1. The germline V gene encodes CDR1 MNHNS and CDR2 SASEGT. Unmatched junction bases numbered 6, after V lost 6 bases and J lost 0 bases. The CDR3 is made up of 15 amino acids. The DNA for the CDR3 is TGTGCCAGCAGCCCTACAGGGGCCAGCACAGATACGCAGTATTTT. This codes for CASSPTGASTDTQYF.

The genes are TRBV5-1 and TRBJ2-1, with 9 bases aligning to TRBD2. The V gene's germline CDR1 is SGHRS and CDR2 YFSETQ. V lost 1 base and J lost 9; bases outside the gene matches: 11. This CDR3 region has 16 residues. CDR3 nucleotides: TGCGCCAGCAGCTTGATGGCGGGAGGGCCCTCAGTTGAGCAGTTCTTC. The encoded protein is CASSLMAGGPSVEQFF.

V usage is TRBV28 and J usage is TRBJ2-1; TRBD2 matches at 12 bases. From germline, CDR1 is MDHEN and CDR2 SYDVKM. V lost 3 bases to trimming and J lost 12 bases; unmatched junction nucleotides: 15. CDR3 length equals 17 residues. The CDR3 DNA reads as TGTGCCAGCAGTTTCACCCTTCTAGCGGGAGGGCCAAGGGGGCAGTTCTTC. Translated: CASSFTLLAGGPRGQFF.

The rearrangement joins TRBV5-6 to TRBJ2-1, with TRBD2 matching over 10 bases. CDR3 size: 17 residues. In germline, CDR1 is SGHDT, CDR2 YYEEEE. The V segment lost 0 bases and the J segment 1 base; nucleotides outside the gene matches: 4. Here the CDR3 reads CASSLALAGISYNEQFF. DNA of the CDR3: TGTGCCAGCAGCTTGGCACTAGCGGGGATTTCCTACAATGAGCAGTTCTTC.

Here the CDR3 DNA reads TGCAGCGTTGAAGGACTAGCGGGTCACGAGCAGTACTTC. This sequence encodes CSVEGLAGHEQYF. The chain carries TRBV29-1 and TRBJ2-7; 10 bases match TRBD2. The germline CDR1 and CDR2 sequences are SQVTM and ANQGSEA. After removal of 1 base from V and 5 bases from J, the junction contained 2 bases not matched to a gene. This CDR3 spans 13 amino acids.

The chain recombines TRBV28 with TRBJ2-1; D not certain. From germline, CDR1 is MDHEN and CDR2 SYDVKM. The CDR3 sequence is 15 residues long. Trimming pared 7 bases from V and 4 bases from J, leaving 17 bases between. CDR3 sequence (DNA): TGTGCCAGCAAGTTTTCCCCCCTCGCTTACAATGAGCAGTTCTTC. Amino acid sequence: CASKFSPLAYNEQFF.

The chain couples TRBV11-2 to TRBJ2-7; weak D call: TRBD1 (5 bases). The ends were cut back, 3 bases at V and 4 bases at J, with 22 bases in the middle. CDR3 length: 17 residues. CDR1 is SGHAT and CDR2 is FQNNGV in the germline V gene. The CDR3 DNA reads as TGTGCCAGCAGCTTTGGGTCCCAGGGTATGGGCCTATACGAGCAGTACTTC. Translating gives CASSFGSQGMGLYEQYF. Combining the CDR3 with reference TRBV11-2 and TRBJ2-7 gives the whole variable domain EAGVAQSPRYKIIEKRQSVAFWCNPISGHATLYWYQQILGQGPKLLIQFQNNGVVDDSQLPKDRFSAERLKGVDSTLKIQPAKLEDSAVYLCASSFGSQGMGLYEQYFGPGTRLTVT.

The count of this clone is one. The chain joins TRBV18 to TRBJ2-7; D unclear. Trimming took off 3 bases at V and 0 bases at J, with 12 bases between the two ends. The CDR3 runs to 15 residues. Per germline, CDR1 KGHSH and CDR2 LQKENI. CDR3 in DNA: TGTGCCAGCTCACCGGAACGCGTCCCCTCCTACGAGCAGTACTTC. Protein product: CASSPERVPSYEQYF.

The V call is TRBV30, the J call TRBJ2-6, with 11 positions matching TRBD1. The CDR3 is made up of 17 amino acids. Germline CDR1 and CDR2: GTSNPN and SVGIG (reference sequence). The V segment lost 6 bases and the J segment 0 bases; nucleotides outside the gene matches: 7. CDR3 sequence: CACTGTGGVSGANVLTF. CDR3 coding DNA: TGTGCCTGCACCGGGACAGGGGGAGTCTCTGGGGCCAACGTCCTGACTTTC.

The chain carries TRBV6-6 and TRBJ2-1; 9 bases agree with TRBD1. The germline CDR1 and CDR2 sequences are MNHNY and SVGAGI (reference sequence). This CDR3 has 16 residues. V shed 0 bases, J shed 8 bases, and the junction held 8 bases outside the gene matches. The CDR3, as DNA: TGTGCCAGCAGTTACTCGGCCGGGACAGGGAAACATGAGCAGTTCTTC. This translates into CASSYSAGTGKHEQFF.

The chain links TRBV18 to TRBJ1-1, with unresolved D. The germline V and J ends were trimmed by 6 bases and 5 bases, with 16 bases remaining between them. The CDR3 covers 14 residues. CDR1 KGHSH and CDR2 LQKENI come from the germline V gene. The CDR3 here is CASSSGPVGTEAFF. The CDR3, as DNA: TGTGCCAGCTCCTCCGGGCCGGTGGGGACTGAAGCTTTCTTT.

This clone came up once. A read error may account for a junction end that differs from germline. The rearrangement uses TRBV28 and TRBJ2-1; D is uncertain. This CDR3 region has 12 residues. Germline assignment: CDR1 MDHEN and CDR2 SYDVKM. Written as DNA, the CDR3 is TGTGCCAGCAGTTTATCCGTAGTCCCCCCCCTCTTC. This sequence encodes CASSLSVVPPLF.

The V call is TRBV30, the J call TRBJ2-7; TRBD1 matches 11 bases. The CDR3 runs to 15 residues. Germline V CDR1 and CDR2: GTSNPN, SVGIG (reference sequence). V gave up 3 bases and J gave up 3 bases; unmatched junction bases: 7. The CDR3 protein is CAWRETGTGGYEQYF. In DNA form, the CDR3 reads TGTGCCTGGAGGGAAACCGGGACAGGGGGCTACGAGCAGTACTTC.

The genes are TRBV29-1 and TRBJ1-3, with unresolved D. The CDR3 spans 14 residues. In germline, CDR1 is SQVTM, CDR2 ANQGSEA. V was shortened by 2 bases and J by 0 bases, with 8 bases between the two germline ends. The CDR3 sequence is CSVEPRFSGNTIYF. The CDR3 DNA is TGCAGCGTTGAACCCAGATTCTCTGGAAACACCATATATTTT.

V and J are TRBV18 and TRBJ2-1; the match to TRBD2 covers 10 bases. J lost 0 bases, V lost 2 bases, and 7 bases had no gene match. There are 18 residues in the CDR3. Per the germline V gene, CDR1 is KGHSH and CDR2 is LQKENI. CDR3 sequence: CASSPVAGGSSSYNEQFF. Here the CDR3 DNA reads TGTGCCAGCTCACCAGTAGCGGGAGGATCCAGCTCCTACAATGAGCAGTTCTTC.

The chain is built from TRBV7-9 and TRBJ2-7; D not resolved. Trimming cost V 1 base and J 9 bases, with 10 bases left between them. CDR1 is SEHNR and CDR2 is FQNEAQ in the germline V gene (reference sequence). This CDR3 is built from 12 residues. The CDR3 loop reads CASSLGTAGQYF. The CDR3 region has the DNA TGTGCCAGCAGCTTAGGCACTGCTGGGCAGTACTTC.

A word on this clone: This specimen includes other DNA sequences encoding the same CDR3. The genes are TRBV5-4 and TRBJ2-7, with TRBD2 matching over 9 bases. The CDR3 has 14 amino acids. The V gene end was trimmed by 4 bases and the J gene end by 3 bases; junction bases not matched to a gene: 5. CDR1 SGHNT and CDR2 YYREEE come from the germline V gene (reference sequence). The CDR3 loop reads CASSKDSGSYEQYF. DNA of the CDR3: TGTGCCAGCAGCAAGGATAGCGGGAGCTACGAGCAGTACTTC.

This chain joins TRBV12-2 and TRBJ2-5; the table assigns TRBD2, which was not confirmed against the DNA. TRBV12-2 constitutes a pseudogene. This CDR3 is 14 amino acids long. CDR3 amino acids: CASRFTVVQETQYF. The CDR3 DNA is TGTGCAAGTCGCTTCACCGTAGTTCAAGAGACCCAGTACTTC.

Points on this clone: Different DNA sequences within this sample yield the same CDR3. The chain recombines TRBV18 with TRBJ2-5; D ambiguous. The length of the CDR3 is 12 residues. The V end was cut by 3 bases, the J end by 5 bases, with 7 bases between. Per germline, CDR1 KGHSH and CDR2 LQKENI. The CDR3 coding sequence is TGTGCCAGCTCACCGAGAAGGGAGACCCAGTACTTC. Amino acid sequence: CASSPRRETQYF.

The genes are TRBV7-3 and TRBJ2-3; D might be TRBD2 (5 bases). CDR3 length equals 18 residues. The V gene's germline CDR1 is SGHTA and CDR2 FQGTGA. V was shortened by 2 bases and J by 2 bases, with 20 bases between the two germline ends. In nucleotides, the CDR3 is TGTGCCAGCAGCTTACGGCCCCCCTCCGAGGGTATCACAGATACGCAGTATTTT. Translation: CASSLRPPSEGITDTQYF.

The rearrangement uses TRBV19 and TRBJ2-5, with a weak D call TRBD2 (5 bases). This CDR3 has 10 residues. V lost 8 bases and J lost 5, with 6 bases in between. CDR1 LNHDA and CDR2 SQIVND come from the germline V gene (reference sequence). CDR3 loop: CASSGETQYF. CDR3 in DNA: TGTGCCAGTTCGGGGGAGACCCAGTACTTC.